This TCR beta chain appears in the sequencing data of a study of read filtering for tumor transcriptome and immune sequencing. Study outcomes and limitations: Correlation between methods rose after single-read clonotypes were removed.

This clonotype was counted at least ten times. Its antigen remains unidentified. Trimming left V 3 bases short and J 0 bases short, with 8 bases between. The CDR3 has 14 residues. The germline V gene has CDR1 SGHVS and CDR2 FQNEAQ. The library was built from approximately 400 ng RNA with molecular barcoded adaptors for alpha/delta and beta/gamma chains. One entry per CDR3 protein results from TCRdb running MiXCR on the reads. The sample gives about 57,000 distinct CDR3 sequences, 20% of which show up once; 17% is in the top ten. The TCR comes from a donor over 35 with multiple myeloma. Sequencing was done on a sample of a population of CD138-negative cells sorted from bone marrow. V is TRBV7-8 and J is TRBJ1-2; unclear D gene. CDR3 loop: CASSFGSANYGYTF. The DNA of the CDR3 is TGTGCCAGCAGCTTCGGCTCAGCTAACTATGGCTACACCTTC.